The rows below give T cell receptor beta chains drawn from one sample of a study of shared clonotypes between healthy human individuals. The protocol was immunoSEQ multiplex PCR, while the TCRdb copy is restricted to in-frame clones and leaves out a portion. The table lists under 600,000 clones, around 76% of them singletons, with about 12% in the top ten. Material: PBMCs. All receptors come from a woman in her forties in good health. Some clones in this sample may be carry-over from other donors' samples. CDR3s include the opening cysteine and the closing phenylalanine or tryptophan. The D gene is left open where the match is weak. Clone size is shown for a subset of rows, as once, few, many or a class of expanded clone.

clone size	V gene	D gene	J gene	CDR3 DNA	CDR3 protein
NA	TRBV29-1	NA	TRBJ2-3	TGCAGCCTATTGAGCGTAGATACGCAGTATTTT	CSLLSVDTQYF
NA	TRBV25-1	TRBD1	TRBJ1-1	TGTGCCAGCAGACAAACCGGGACAGGGGCTTCGAACACTGAAGCTTTCTTT	CASRQTGTGASNTEAFF
NA	TRBV5-1	NA	TRBJ2-6	TGCGCCAGCAATTCCGAGAGCTCTGGGGCCAACGTCCTGACTTTC	CASNSESSGANVLTF
NA	TRBV6-6	NA	TRBJ1-1	TGTGCCAGCTGGAATGGGGTCACTGAAGCTTTCTTT	CASWNGVTEAFF
NA	TRBV5-6	NA	TRBJ1-5	TGTGCCAGCAGCTTGGAGAGTTATAGCAATCAGCCCCAGCATTTT	CASSLESYSNQPQHF
NA	TRBV18	TRBD1	TRBJ2-7	TGTGCCAGCTCACCAAACTCTCTTTCAGGGGGAGCCTCCTACGAGCAGTACTTC	CASSPNSLSGGASYEQYF
NA	TRBV10-3	TRBD1	TRBJ1-1	TGTACCATAGCGACAGGGAGTGATACTGAAGCTTTCTTT	CTIATGSDTEAFF
few	TRBV11-2	NA	TRBJ1-1	TGTGCCAGCAGCCCCAGCTGGGCGGACACTGAAGCTTTCTTT	CASSPSWADTEAFF
NA	TRBV5-1	TRBD1	TRBJ1-1	TGCGCCAGCACCTTACCACAGGGGAAGATAGTACCTGAAGCTTTCTTT	CASTLPQGKIVPEAFF
few	TRBV18	NA	TRBJ1-4	TGTGCCAGCTTATCGACAGGCGGTGAAAAACTGTTTTTT	CASLSTGGEKLFF